This TCR beta chain was sequenced in a study of memory CD8 T cells in hepatitis C reinfection (TCRdb year 2017). About the investigation overall: Two consecutive HCV infections were spontaneously resolved by three donors, whereas a primary infection was cleared by two donors who then became chronically infected after reinfection. The TCR beta repertoire of virus-specific CD8 T cells was tracked longitudinally in about five donors across an HCV reinfection episode. Between 2009 and 2012, about 5 reinfection cases that had stored pre-reinfection samples were identified. HCV reinfection was defined by a positive HCV RNA test following two negative tests taken at least 60 days apart. Participants who had resolved a prior HCV infection were followed every 3 months in the reinfection study. Samples for the late or post reinfection period were taken 12 to 24 weeks after reinfection was detected. On the study overall, not on this receptor specifically: With only 4 or 5 donors, the study could not reach definitive conclusions about public clonotypes linked to secondary clearance.

Libraries were built with the immunoSEQ multiplex PCR assay. Genomic DNA was pulled from the sorted cells, and the automated high-throughput method of Adaptive Biotechnologies was used to sequence the TCR beta V, D and J regions. CDR3 regions were amplified with a two-step, bias-controlled multiplex PCR. An Illumina instrument was used to sequence the amplified TCR beta libraries. As for the original processing: Demultiplexed reads were processed to lower amplification and sequencing bias, and the IMGT database was used to assign CDR3 sequences to gene families. Repertoire data were analyzed with ImmunoSEQ software version 2.0. Clonotype lists were filtered to remove out-of-frame sequences and sequences containing stop codons in the CDR3. Clonotypes below 0.01% frequency were excluded because they corresponded to less than one cell. Richness was calculated by dividing observed richness by input cell number, and evenness was calculated by dividing Shannon entropy by log observed richness. Repertoire diversity and the similarity between time points were measured using Simpson diversity and Morisita-Horn overlap indices. Clonotypes were categorized as dominant (>1%), sub-dominant (0.5-0.99%), low abundance (0.1-0.49%) or lowest abundance (<0.1%). A germline index was derived by subtracting total nucleotide additions from total CDR3 length and dividing the result by total CDR3 length. Sourced from immuneACCESS, this table was stored by TCRdb with only in-frame sequences that have V and J called. A share of the clones is absent; for the studies checked, an unresolved V gene accounts for under half, and the remainder has no known explanation. Clone size and V and J calls were adopted from that table, with D and trimming inferred from the DNA. The sample table holds some 46,000 clones, of which roughly 87% were seen once. The ten largest account for 0.72% of the sample.

Turning to this clone: Its target antigen remains unknown. No quality values exist for individual bases; no much larger clone is one base distant.

Trimming takes 0 bases off V and 4 bases off J; junction bases not matched to a gene: 1. In the germline V gene (reference sequence), CDR1 corresponds to GTSNPN and CDR2 to SVGIG. The CDR3 goes from the cysteine to the phenylalanine over 13 residues. Of the read, only the CDR3 DNA is kept; its 39 bases are in frame from base 1. The time point tag for this specimen amounts to: late/post reinfection, 12 to 24 weeks after detection. The sorted cells were sequenced directly ex vivo, without any in vitro expansion ahead of TCR sequencing. Donors were people who inject drugs enrolled in the Montreal Acute Hepatitis C Cohort Study (HEPCO) in Canada. As controls, total naive CD8 T cells were sorted as viable CD3+ CD8+ CD45RO- cells from two donors at all three reinfection time points. Before sorting, cryopreserved peripheral blood mononuclear cells were thawed and used as the source for purifying CD8 T cells. Negative selection with the MACS CD8+ T cell Isolation Kit was used to enrich CD8 T cells. A BD FACSAria II sorter with FACSDiva software was used for cell sorting, and FlowJo was used for data analysis.

This receptor chain uses TRBV30 and TRBJ1-1; TRBD1 matches 8 bases in the middle. The specimen was naive CD8+ T cells sorted from blood. The cell subset or site label for this specimen denotes: total naive CD8+CD45RO- T cells. This clonotype was sampled from a man between 18 and 29 years old with hepatitis C virus infection. For the CDR3, the sequence is CAWSVTGGTEAFF. The DNA sequence follows: TGTGCCTGGAGTGTAACAGGGGGCACTGAAGCTTTCTTT.